The 17 T cell receptor beta chains presented below share a single source sample, sequenced in a study of cytomegalovirus exposure and HLA in healthy donors. The study ran its PCR with 60 Vbeta and 13 Jbeta primers. Sequencing was performed with immunoSEQ multiplex PCR; in TCRdb, only in-frame clones are kept and a portion is missing. The table has about 140,000 clones, around 72% seen once. The specimen was PBMCs. The receptor source for this set is a man aged 35 to 55 in good health and CMV-seronegative.

This clone is a singleton in its sample. V gene TRBV6-6 combines with J gene TRBJ1-5, with D possibly TRBD1 on 5 matching bases. Germline lookup yields CDR1 MNHNY and CDR2 SVGAGI (reference sequence). This CDR3 has 14 residues. V was trimmed by 6 bases and J by 3 bases, leaving 12 bases between them. CDR3 amino acids: CASRPQGINQPQHF. The CDR3 region has the DNA TGTGCCAGCAGACCCCAGGGTATCAATCAGCCCCAGCATTTT.

This chain links TRBV18 with TRBJ2-1, with D possibly TRBD1 on 5 matching bases. Germline V gene lookup returns CDR1 KGHSH and CDR2 LQKENI. Trimming cost V 2 bases and J 6 bases, with 11 bases left between them. The CDR3 extends over 14 amino acids. CDR3 coding DNA: TGTGCCAGCTCACCAGAGACAGAGAGCAATGAGCAGTTCTTC. Its translation is CASSPETESNEQFF.

V usage is TRBV7-9 and J usage is TRBJ1-3; maybe TRBD1 (5 bases). This CDR3 is 14 amino acids long. Germline CDR1 and CDR2: SEHNR and FQNEAQ (reference sequence). With 2 bases removed from V and 2 bases from J, the gap between germline ends came to 7 bases. In DNA, the CDR3 is TGTGCCAGCAGCTTATGGGGGGCTGGAAACACCATATATTTT. The encoded protein is CASSLWGAGNTIYF.

On this clone: A read error may account for a junction end that differs from germline. For the CDR3, the DNA is TGTGCCAGTAGGGTCAGGGGTTATAATTCACCCCTCAACTTT. Amino acids: CASRVRGYNSPLNF. The rearrangement uses TRBV19 and TRBJ1-6, with a possible D match to TRBD1 (6 bases). CDR3 size: 14 residues. Germline V gene lookup returns CDR1 LNHDA and CDR2 SQIVND (reference sequence).

This chain connects TRBV5-1 to TRBJ2-1; the D is unclear. Looked up from germline, CDR1 is SGHRS and CDR2 is YFSETQ. V lost 1 base and J 10 bases, leaving 12 bases between the germline ends. This CDR3 comprises 13 residues. The CDR3 protein is CASSLTTAREQFF. The CDR3 DNA is TGCGCCAGCAGCTTGACGACCGCGAGGGAGCAGTTCTTC.

V is TRBV5-1 and J is TRBJ2-3, with 12 positions matching TRBD2. Germline trimming cut 3 bases from V and 2 bases from J; bases unmatched to any gene: 4. The CDR3 totals 16 residues. Germline values: CDR1 SGHRS, CDR2 YFSETQ. CDR3 sequence: CASSWGLAGPTDTQYF. The CDR3 bases are TGCGCCAGCAGCTGGGGACTAGCGGGTCCCACAGATACGCAGTATTTT.

This clone was observed a handful of times. The chain has TRBV30 and TRBJ1-3; D uncertain. V was cut by 3 bases and J by 2 bases, with 11 bases left in between. The CDR3 has 14 amino acids. The V gene's germline CDR1 is GTSNPN and CDR2 SVGIG (reference sequence). The CDR3: CAWRSWATGNTIYF. CDR3 coding DNA: TGTGCCTGGAGATCCTGGGCTACTGGAAACACCATATATTTT.

J is TRBJ1-2 and V is TRBV18; D is undetermined. This CDR3 comprises 12 residues. Germline V lookup: CDR1 KGHSH, CDR2 LQKENI. V was trimmed by 3 bases and J by 6 bases, leaving 8 bases between them. CDR3 coding DNA: TGTGCCAGCTCACCGGGAGGGAATGGCTACACCTTC. Translated: CASSPGGNGYTF.

The chain recombines TRBV15 with TRBJ1-1; TRBD1 might be the D (6 bases). V lost 0 bases and J lost 6, with 20 bases in between. The CDR3 spans 17 residues. Germline-derived CDR1 and CDR2 are LNHNV and YYDKDF (reference sequence). CDR3 bases: TGTGCCACCAGCAGAGATGGGGGGCGGGAGGCGATCTCTGAAGCTTTCTTT. Its translation is CATSRDGGREAISEAFF.

V gene TRBV19 combines with J gene TRBJ1-1; 7 bases line up with TRBD1. The ends lost 3 bases at V and 5 bases at J; junction bases unmatched: 9. Germline loops: CDR1 LNHDA, CDR2 SQIVND (reference sequence). The CDR3 sequence is 15 residues long. The CDR3 region is CASSIGKGAQTEAFF. The DNA of the CDR3 is TGTGCCAGTAGTATTGGTAAGGGGGCGCAGACTGAAGCTTTCTTT. The full variable domain, in which reference TRBV19 and TRBJ1-1 provide the parts outside the CDR3, is DGGITQSPKYLFRKEGQNVTLSCEQNLNHDAMYWYRQDPGQGLRLIYYSQIVNDFQKGDIAEGYSVSREKKESFPLTVTSAQKNPTAFYLCASSIGKGAQTEAFFGQGTRLTVV.

The DNA of the CDR3 is TGTGCCAGCTCCCGGGACAGGGCGTCAAAGCAGTACTTC. It encodes CASSRDRASKQYF. This rearrangement joins TRBV6-5 to TRBJ2-7, with 9 nucleotides matching TRBD1. Germline V gene lookup returns CDR1 MNHEY and CDR2 SVGAGI. The CDR3 is 13 residues long. With 8 bases clipped from V and 8 bases from J, the junction kept 10 bases outside the gene matches.

This chain connects TRBV7-8 to TRBJ2-2; no reliable D call. The CDR3 consists of 14 residues. V lost 2 bases to trimming and J lost 1 base, with 5 bases between them. Germline V gives CDR1 SGHVS, CDR2 FQNEAQ. In DNA form, the CDR3 reads TGTGCCAGCAGCTTAATGCGGAACACCGGGGAGCTGTTTTTT. This translates into CASSLMRNTGELFF.

This chain uses TRBV7-7 with TRBJ2-5, with 9 bases lining up with TRBD2. The germline gives CDR1 SSHAT, CDR2 FNYEAQ (reference sequence). There are 15 residues in the CDR3. V was clipped by 1 base and J by 3 bases; unmatched bases: 3. CDR3 sequence reads: CASSLGLAVKETQYF. CDR3 DNA: TGTGCCAGCAGCTTAGGACTAGCGGTAAAAGAGACCCAGTACTTC.

The chain links TRBV7-8 to TRBJ1-1; D is unresolved. This CDR3 is 14 amino acids long. Germline V gives CDR1 SGHVS, CDR2 FQNEAQ. The germline V and J ends were trimmed by 2 bases and 2 bases, with 9 bases remaining between them. Written as DNA, the CDR3 is TGTGCCAGCAGCTTAATGCCCGGTAACACTGAAGCTTTCTTT. Its translation is CASSLMPGNTEAFF.

This clone was seen a few times. An end of the junction differs from the germline gene, which may be a read error. The chain carries TRBV12-5 and TRBJ1-5; maybe TRBD1 (5 bases). Germline CDR1 LGHNT, CDR2 FRNRAP. The CDR3 is 13 residues long. CDR3 sequence (DNA): TGTGCTAGTGTCAGGGCCGGGCCGGAGCCCCAGAATTTT. Translated: CASVRAGPEPQNF. Full variable domain (outside the CDR3, taken from reference TRBV12-5 and TRBJ1-5): DARVTQTPRHKVTEMGQEVTMRCQPILGHNTVFWYRQTMMQGLELLAYFRNRAPLDDSGMPKDRFSAEMPDATLATLKIQPSEPRDSAVYFCASVRAGPEPQNFGDGTRLSIL.

This chain connects TRBV5-4 to TRBJ2-1, with D tentatively TRBD2 (5 bases). The V end lost 0 bases, the J end lost 0 bases, and 19 bases lay between the germline ends. The length of the CDR3 is 19 residues. Germline V CDR1 and CDR2: SGHNT, YYREEE (reference sequence). CDR3 sequence reads: CASSLVRGTPSSSYNEQFF. CDR3 DNA sequence: TGTGCCAGCAGCTTGGTTAGAGGTACCCCTAGCAGCTCCTACAATGAGCAGTTCTTC.

The V and J genes are TRBV2 and TRBJ2-3; 10 bases match TRBD1. V dropped 6 bases and J dropped 5; count of bases not matched to a gene: 8. Germline CDR1 is SNHLY and CDR2 is FYNNEI. The CDR3 runs 15 residues. CDR3 loop: CASRWGQGYGDTQYF. The CDR3 coding sequence is TGTGCCAGCAGGTGGGGACAGGGGTACGGAGATACGCAGTATTTT.